This record covers a single T cell receptor (beta chain). Its target antigen remains unknown. The input lacks base qualities; no much larger clone sits a single base away. From the germline V gene (reference sequence), CDR1 is LGHDT and CDR2 is YNNKEL. The CDR3 spans 14 residues, from the cysteine through the phenylalanine. The sequence is cut down to CDR3 DNA, 42 bases in frame from base 1. The V end loses 1 base and the J end loses 10 bases, and a stretch of 11 bases separates them. This record comes from a study of blood T cell repertoires in COVID-19 (TCRdb year 2020). Regarding the research as a whole: Samples covering the acute and convalescent phases of COVID-19 were provided by collaborators in the United States, Italy and Spain. The prospective study material was composed of cDNA or gDNA derived from T cells, B-cell-depleted T cells, or PBMCs. The dataset comprised deeply sampled blood TCRbeta repertoires from subjects exposed to, actively infected with, or recovered from COVID-19. The repertoires were released in a freely available public database meant as a resource for research on the immune response to SARS-CoV-2. The samples were drawn from two sources: the first 160 participants of the ongoing ImmuneRACE study, and approximately 1,300 subjects contributed by 6 global collaborators. A de-identified subject ID, COVID-19 status, age in years and sex were almost always included in the sample metadata. Where available, HLA class I and class II types were obtained from metadata supplied by the sample provider rather than from assay-based typing.

Whole blood was collected in K2EDTA tubes by collaborating institutions according to the institutions' own protocols. For TCRbeta analysis, collaborators shipped samples as frozen whole blood, isolated PBMCs, or DNA extracted from either of those sample types. TCRbeta CDR3 regions were amplified from genomic DNA by means of the immunoSEQ Assay, a bias-controlled multiplex PCR. The authors' analysis ran thus. The number of nucleated cells in each sample was estimated by amplification of reference gene primers within the assay. Sequence reads were collapsed and filtered to measure the absolute abundance of every unique TCRbeta CDR3 rearrangement. Productive Simpson clonality was computed per sample as the square root of Simpson's diversity index over productive rearrangements. TCRdb's version of the immuneACCESS table is confined to in-frame rearrangements and falls short of the full clone set. An unresolved V gene accounts for under half of the shortfall where checked; the remainder is of unknown origin. Clone size and V and J calls were adopted from that table, with D and trimming inferred from the DNA. For this sample the table gives 55,000 to 90,000 clones, of which around 85% were detected only once. The top ten clones comprise approximately 35% of the sample.

Results and caveats for the whole study, not just this receptor: The quantity of clinical and demographic metadata differed by source and by participant and was supplied without curation.

The clonotype was recovered from a woman aged 80 or older with active or convalescent COVID-19. The sequence joins TRBV3-1 (or the pseudogene TRBV3-2) to TRBJ1-6, with the D gene too uncertain to name. Sequences were obtained from peripheral blood. This receptor has the CDR3 CASSQVATLSPLHF. The nucleotide sequence reads as follows: TGTGCCAGCAGCCAAGTAGCGACCTTATCACCCCTCCACTTT.